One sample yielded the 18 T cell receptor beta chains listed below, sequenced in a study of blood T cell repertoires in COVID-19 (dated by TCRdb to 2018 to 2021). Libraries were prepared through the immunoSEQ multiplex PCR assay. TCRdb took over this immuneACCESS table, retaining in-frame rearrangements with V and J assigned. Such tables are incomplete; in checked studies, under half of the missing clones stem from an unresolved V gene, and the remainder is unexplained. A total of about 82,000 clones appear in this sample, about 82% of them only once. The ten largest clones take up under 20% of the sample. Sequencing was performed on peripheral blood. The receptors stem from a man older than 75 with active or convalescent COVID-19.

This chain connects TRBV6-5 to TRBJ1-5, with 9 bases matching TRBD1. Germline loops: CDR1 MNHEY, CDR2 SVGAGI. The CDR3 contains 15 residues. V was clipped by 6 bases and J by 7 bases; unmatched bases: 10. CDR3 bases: TGTGCCAGCAGGAAAGCGGACAGGGGACCCCAGCCCCAGCATTTT. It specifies CASRKADRGPQPQHF.

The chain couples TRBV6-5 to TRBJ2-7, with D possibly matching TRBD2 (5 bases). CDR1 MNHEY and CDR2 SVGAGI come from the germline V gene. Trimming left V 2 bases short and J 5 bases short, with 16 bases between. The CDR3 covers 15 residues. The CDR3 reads CASSYVGSGIHEQYV. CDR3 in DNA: TGTGCCAGCAGTTACGTGGGGTCGGGGATCCACGAGCAGTACGTC.

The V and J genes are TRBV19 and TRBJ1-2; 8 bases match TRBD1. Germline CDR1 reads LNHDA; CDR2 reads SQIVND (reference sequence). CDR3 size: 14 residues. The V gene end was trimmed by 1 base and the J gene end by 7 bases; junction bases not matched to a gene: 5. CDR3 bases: TGTGCCAGTAGTATAGCCGGACAGGGTTTTGGCTACACCTTC. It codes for CASSIAGQGFGYTF.

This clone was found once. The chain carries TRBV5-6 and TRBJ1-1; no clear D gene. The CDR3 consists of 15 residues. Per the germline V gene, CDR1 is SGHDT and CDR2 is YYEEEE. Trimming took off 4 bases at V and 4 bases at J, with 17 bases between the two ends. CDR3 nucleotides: TGTGCCAGCAGCCACACCAACCGGGTAAGCACTGAAGCTTTCTTT. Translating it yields CASSHTNRVSTEAFF.

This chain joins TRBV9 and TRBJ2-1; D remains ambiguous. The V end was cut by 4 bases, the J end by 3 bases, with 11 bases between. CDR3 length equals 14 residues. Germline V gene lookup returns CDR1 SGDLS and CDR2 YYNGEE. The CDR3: CASSPPDNYNEQFF. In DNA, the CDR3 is TGTGCCAGCAGCCCACCAGACAACTACAATGAGCAGTTCTTC.

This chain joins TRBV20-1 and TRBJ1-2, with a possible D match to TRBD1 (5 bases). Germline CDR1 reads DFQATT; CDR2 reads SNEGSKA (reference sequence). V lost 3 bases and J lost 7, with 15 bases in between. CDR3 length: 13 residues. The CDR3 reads CSASRVGEGGYTF. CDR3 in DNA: TGCAGTGCTAGTCGGGTGGGGGAGGGTGGCTACACCTTC.

CDR3 sequence: CASSFGFSSGYNEQFF. CDR3 nucleotide sequence: TGTGCCAGCAGCTTCGGTTTTAGTAGCGGTTACAATGAGCAGTTCTTC. This chain joins TRBV9 and TRBJ2-1, with a tentative D call TRBD2 (6 bases). Germline CDR1 reads SGDLS; CDR2 reads YYNGEE. The CDR3 runs to 16 residues. V dropped 4 bases and J dropped 4 bases, with 18 bases sitting between them.

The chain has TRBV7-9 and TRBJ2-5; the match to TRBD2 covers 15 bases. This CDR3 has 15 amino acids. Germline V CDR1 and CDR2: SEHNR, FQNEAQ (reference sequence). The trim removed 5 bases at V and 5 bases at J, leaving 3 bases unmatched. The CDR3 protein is CASSRGTSGGETQYF. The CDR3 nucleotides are TGTGCCAGCAGCCGCGGGACTAGCGGGGGGGAGACCCAGTACTTC.

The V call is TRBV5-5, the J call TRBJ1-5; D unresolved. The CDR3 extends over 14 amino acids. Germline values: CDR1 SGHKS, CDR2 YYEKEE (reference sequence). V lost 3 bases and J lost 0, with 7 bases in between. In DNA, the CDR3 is TGTGCCAGCAGCTCCACAGCTAGCAATCAGCCCCAGCATTTT. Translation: CASSSTASNQPQHF.

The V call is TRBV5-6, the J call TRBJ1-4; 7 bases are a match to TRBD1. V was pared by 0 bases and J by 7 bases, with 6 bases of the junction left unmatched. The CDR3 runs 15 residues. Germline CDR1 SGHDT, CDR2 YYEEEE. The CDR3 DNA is TGTGCCAGCAGCTTGGCAGGGGGTTTGGCTGAAAAACTGTTTTTT. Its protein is CASSLAGGLAEKLFF.

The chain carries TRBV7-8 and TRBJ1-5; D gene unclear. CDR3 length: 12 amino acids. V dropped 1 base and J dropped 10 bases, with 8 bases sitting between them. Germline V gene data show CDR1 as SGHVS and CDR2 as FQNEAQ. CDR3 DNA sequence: TGTGCCAGCAGCTTAGATGGGAGCCCCCAGCATTTT. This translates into CASSLDGSPQHF.

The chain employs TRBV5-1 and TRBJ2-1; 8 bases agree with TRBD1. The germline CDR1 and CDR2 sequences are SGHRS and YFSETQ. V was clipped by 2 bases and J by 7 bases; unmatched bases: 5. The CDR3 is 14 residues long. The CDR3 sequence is CASSFSGGLNEQFF. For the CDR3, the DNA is TGCGCCAGCAGCTTCTCAGGGGGCCTGAATGAGCAGTTCTTC.

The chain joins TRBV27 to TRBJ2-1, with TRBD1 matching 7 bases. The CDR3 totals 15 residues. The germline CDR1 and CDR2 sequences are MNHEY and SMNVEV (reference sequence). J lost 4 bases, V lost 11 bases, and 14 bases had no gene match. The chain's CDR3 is CAGPRGGSLYNEQFF. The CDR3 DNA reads TGTGCCGGACCGCGAGGGGGCAGTTTGTACAATGAGCAGTTCTTC.

The CDR3 DNA follows: TGCGCCAGCAGCAGATGGGGACAGCAAAACTACGAGCAGTACGTC. It is translated as CASSRWGQQNYEQYV. This sequence joins TRBV10-2 and TRBJ2-7, with 7 nucleotides matching TRBD1. The CDR3 is made up of 15 amino acids. J was trimmed by 3 bases and V by 6 bases; bases with no gene match: 11. Per germline, CDR1 WSHSY and CDR2 SAAADI.

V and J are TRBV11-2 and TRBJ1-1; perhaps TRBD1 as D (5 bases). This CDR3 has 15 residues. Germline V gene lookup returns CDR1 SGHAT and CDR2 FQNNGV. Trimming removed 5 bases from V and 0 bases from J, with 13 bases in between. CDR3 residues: CASSPQGDLNTEAFF. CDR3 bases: TGTGCCAGCAGCCCTCAGGGCGATTTGAACACTGAAGCTTTCTTT.

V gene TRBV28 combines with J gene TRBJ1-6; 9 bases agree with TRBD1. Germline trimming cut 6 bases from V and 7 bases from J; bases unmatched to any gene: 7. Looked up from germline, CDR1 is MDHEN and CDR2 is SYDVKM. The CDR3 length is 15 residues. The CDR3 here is CASSSRDRVNSPLHF. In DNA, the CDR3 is TGTGCCAGCAGCTCCCGGGACAGGGTAAATTCACCCCTCCACTTT.

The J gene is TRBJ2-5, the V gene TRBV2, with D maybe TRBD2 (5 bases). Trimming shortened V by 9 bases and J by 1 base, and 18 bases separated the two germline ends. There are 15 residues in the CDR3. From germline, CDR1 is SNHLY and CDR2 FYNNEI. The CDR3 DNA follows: TGTGCCAGTTACAGCGCGCGACTAAGCCAAGAGACCCAGTACTTC. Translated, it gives CASYSARLSQETQYF.

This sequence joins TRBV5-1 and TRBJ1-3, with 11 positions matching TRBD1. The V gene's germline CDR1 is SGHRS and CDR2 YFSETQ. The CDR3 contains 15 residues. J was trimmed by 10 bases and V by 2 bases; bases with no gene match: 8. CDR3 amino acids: CASSFVDRGLGTIYF. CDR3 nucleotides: TGCGCCAGCAGCTTCGTGGACAGGGGGCTTGGGACCATATATTTT. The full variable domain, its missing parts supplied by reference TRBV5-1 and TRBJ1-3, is KAGVTQTPRYLIKTRGQQVTLSCSPISGHRSVSWYQQTPGQGLQFLFEYFSETQRNKGNFPGRFSGRQFSNSRSEMNVSTLELGDSALYLCASSFVDRGLGTIYFGEGSWLTVV.